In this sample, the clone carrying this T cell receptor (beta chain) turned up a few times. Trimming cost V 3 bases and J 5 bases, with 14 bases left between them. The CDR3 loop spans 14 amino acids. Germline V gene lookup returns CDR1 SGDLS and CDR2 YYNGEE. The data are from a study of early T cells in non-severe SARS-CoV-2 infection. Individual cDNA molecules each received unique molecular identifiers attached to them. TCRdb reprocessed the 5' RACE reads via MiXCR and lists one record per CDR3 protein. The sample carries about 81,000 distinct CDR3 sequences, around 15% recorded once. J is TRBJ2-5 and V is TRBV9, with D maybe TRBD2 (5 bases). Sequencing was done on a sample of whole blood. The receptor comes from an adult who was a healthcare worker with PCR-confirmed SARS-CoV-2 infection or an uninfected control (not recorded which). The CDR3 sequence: CASSDQVVAETQYF. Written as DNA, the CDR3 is TGTGCCAGCAGCGACCAAGTTGTAGCGGAGACCCAGTACTTC.